Reported below is one T cell receptor beta chain. This specimen comes from a study of blood T cell repertoires in COVID-19. Generated by immunoSEQ multiplex PCR, the TCRdb table keeps only in-frame clones and is missing some. Of about 300,000 clones in the sample, 70% to 90% were seen once. Germline values: CDR1 SGHVS, CDR2 FQNEAQ. This CDR3 region has 13 residues. Trimming removed 5 bases from V and 8 bases from J; junction bases left unmatched: 8. Across 20 to 25 US areas, participants ranged in age from about 18 to 90 years. Participant reports of clinical history set cohort assignment. This clonotype was sampled from a woman younger than 45 who had recovered from COVID-19. The chain uses TRBV7-8 and TRBJ1-2; TRBD1 matches 7 bases. Sequencing input: PBMCs or T cells enriched from blood (not recorded which). CDR3 nucleotide sequence: TGTGCCAGCAGCCGAAGGGGGCTAGAAGGCTACACCTTC. This gives the protein CASSRRGLEGYTF.